This T cell receptor beta chain was captured by sequencing in a study of breast tumors, draining lymph nodes, adjacent tissues. Points from the study as a whole: Luminal-like breast cancer showed significantly higher tumor–nontumor repertoire similarity than basal-like. The data were judged consistent with most tumor T cells coming from lymph node and expanding in tumor. Tumors had less TCR diversity than lymph nodes, more than nontumor tissue. Tumor T cell lymph node origin was a supported hypothesis, not proven.

CDR1 ENHRY and CDR2 SYGVKD come from the germline V gene. Deletions cut 2 bases from V and 1 base from J, with 3 bases between. The CDR3 runs 14 residues. TCRdb re-derived calls from the multiplex PCR reads in MiXCR, one entry per CDR3 protein. This table has about 200,000 distinct CDR3 sequences, 25% to 40% appearing once. Samples came from axillary lymph nodes draining the breast cancer. In its sample, this clonotype was seen many times. What it recognizes is unknown. The TCR was taken from a female donor with breast cancer. Some clones in this sample may be carry-over from other donors' samples. The chain has TRBV10-3 and TRBJ2-6; D is unresolved. The source material was axillary lymph node tissue. CDR3 sequence reads: CAISEGSGANVLTF. The CDR3 coding sequence is TGTGCCATCAGTGAGGGGTCTGGGGCCAACGTCCTGACTTTC.